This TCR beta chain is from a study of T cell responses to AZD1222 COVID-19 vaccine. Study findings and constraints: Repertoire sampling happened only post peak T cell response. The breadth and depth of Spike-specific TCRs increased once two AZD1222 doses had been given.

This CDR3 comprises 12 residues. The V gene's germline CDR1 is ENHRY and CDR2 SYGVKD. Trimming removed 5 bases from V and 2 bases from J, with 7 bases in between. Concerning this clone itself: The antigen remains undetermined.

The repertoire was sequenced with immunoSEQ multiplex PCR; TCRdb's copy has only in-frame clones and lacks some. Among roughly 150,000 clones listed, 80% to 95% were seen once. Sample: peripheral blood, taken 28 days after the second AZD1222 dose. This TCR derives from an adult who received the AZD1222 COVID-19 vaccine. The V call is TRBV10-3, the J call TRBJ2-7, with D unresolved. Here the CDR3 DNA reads TGTGCCATCAGTACAGAAACCTACGAGCAGTACTTC. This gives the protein CAISTETYEQYF.